Below are 12 T cell receptor beta chains sequenced from a single sample in a study of OX40 agonist ivuxolimab in advanced cancers. The protocol used for the library was the immunoSEQ multiplex PCR assay. The source is immuneACCESS, and TCRdb retained only in-frame sequences with V and J called. Part of the clones is not carried over; for the studies checked, unresolved V genes explain less than half of this, and the remainder is unexplained. The sample includes around 44,000 clones, with approximately 87% observed a single time. The ten top clones hold roughly 33% of the sample. The specimen comprised CD4+ or CD8+ T cells sorted from blood, sampled in a trial of the OX40 agonist ivuxolimab. These receptor sequences come from an adult with an advanced solid tumor such as melanoma, head and neck, liver or kidney cancer.

CDR3 DNA: TGTGCCAGCAGCTTACGTCCGGGGGGCGTGGGCGAAAAACTGTTTTTT. This gives the protein CASSLRPGGVGEKLFF. The J gene is TRBJ1-4, the V gene TRBV7-8, with D perhaps TRBD1 (6 bases). The CDR3 sequence is 16 residues long. Trimming removed 2 bases from V and 8 bases from J, with 18 bases in between. Germline V CDR1 and CDR2: SGHVS, FQNEAQ.

V is TRBV7-2 and J is TRBJ2-3; D may be TRBD1 (6 bases). Germline CDR1 reads SGHTA; CDR2 reads FQGNSA. Trimming removed 1 base at V and 4 bases at J, with 21 bases between. The CDR3 has 18 residues. The CDR3 reads CASSLVRLDRFVSDTQYF. Here the CDR3 DNA reads TGTGCCAGCAGCTTAGTCCGCCTGGACAGATTTGTCTCAGATACGCAGTATTTT.

The rearrangement joins TRBV9 to TRBJ2-1; D is perhaps TRBD1 (6 bases). The CDR3 length is 15 residues. Germline values: CDR1 SGDLS, CDR2 YYNGEE. Trimming cost V 4 bases and J 0 bases, with 11 bases left between them. The CDR3 sequence: CASSRQGSSYNEQFF. Here the CDR3 DNA reads TGTGCCAGCAGCCGCCAGGGGAGCTCCTACAATGAGCAGTTCTTC.

The chain links TRBV19 to TRBJ1-1; a weak D match, TRBD1 (5 bases). Germline CDR1 is LNHDA and CDR2 is SQIVND (reference sequence). Trimming shortened V by 6 bases and J by 2 bases, and 13 bases separated the two germline ends. This CDR3 is 14 amino acids long. CDR3 residues: CASRVARTNTEAFF. CDR3 in DNA: TGTGCCAGTAGGGTCGCCCGGACAAACACTGAAGCTTTCTTT.

The chain carries TRBV18 and TRBJ1-6, with no clear D. CDR1 is KGHSH, CDR2 LQKENI, per germline. V was shortened by 6 bases and J by 7 bases, with 7 bases between the two germline ends. The CDR3 is 12 residues long. DNA of the CDR3: TGTGCCAGCTCTCTCACAAATTCACCCCTCCACTTT. Protein: CASSLTNSPLHF.

The chain carries TRBV27 and TRBJ1-2, with 9 bases matching TRBD1. The CDR3 consists of 13 residues. V was pared by 6 bases and J by 7 bases, with 6 bases of the junction left unmatched. CDR1 is MNHEY and CDR2 is SMNVEV in the germline V gene (reference sequence). CDR3 DNA: TGTGCCAGCAGCGGACAGGGGATGGCTGGCTACACCTTC. It codes for CASSGQGMAGYTF.

Only a few counts were recorded for this clone. In the same sample, other DNA sequences code for this CDR3. The chain carries TRBV30 and TRBJ2-7, with D perhaps given as TRBD1 or TRBD2 (5 bases each). The CDR3 totals 12 residues. V lost 8 bases, J lost 1 base, and 12 bases lay in between. The germline V gene encodes CDR1 GTSNPN and CDR2 SVGIG (reference sequence). As DNA, the CDR3 is TGTGCCAGGGACGGTGCGTCCTACGAGCAGTACTTC. Translation: CARDGASYEQYF. Filled out from reference TRBV30 and TRBJ2-7, the complete variable domain reads SQTIHQWPATLVQPVGSPLSLECTVEGTSNPNLYWYRQAAGRGLQLLFYSVGIGQISSEVPQNLSASRPQDRQFILSSKKLLLSDSGFYLCARDGASYEQYFGPGTRLTVT.

The rearrangement links TRBV19 to TRBJ2-7; D could derive from TRBD1 or TRBD2 (5 bases each). The germline V gene has CDR1 LNHDA and CDR2 SQIVND (reference sequence). V lost 6 bases and J lost 5, with 17 bases in between. The length of the CDR3 is 14 residues. The CDR3 here is CASSFMGVLDEQYF. The DNA for the CDR3 is TGTGCCAGTAGCTTCATGGGGGTCCTTGACGAGCAGTACTTC.

The chain is built from TRBV9 and TRBJ1-2, with no clear D. There are 13 residues in the CDR3. V lost 3 bases to trimming and J lost 4 bases, with 10 bases between them. Germline CDR1 SGDLS, CDR2 YYNGEE. CDR3 nucleotide sequence: TGTGCCAGCAGCGCCCCCAACCTCTATGGCTACACCTTC. Translating it yields CASSAPNLYGYTF.

V gene TRBV18 combines with J gene TRBJ2-7; no clear D. The CDR3 is 16 residues long. Per germline, CDR1 KGHSH and CDR2 LQKENI. V lost 1 base and J 0 bases, leaving 13 bases between the germline ends. In DNA, the CDR3 is TGTGCCAGCTCACCACGTGAAGGGAAGAGCTCCTACGAGCAGTACTTC. This translates into CASSPREGKSSYEQYF.

The gene calls are TRBV19 and TRBJ2-1, with 9 positions matching TRBD2. V lost 10 bases and J lost 1; bases outside the gene matches: 5. CDR3 length equals 14 residues. Looked up from germline, CDR1 is LNHDA and CDR2 is SQIVND (reference sequence). In nucleotides, the CDR3 is TGTGCCACTTCTAGCGGGGAGTCCTACAATGAGCAGTTCTTC. This encodes CATSSGESYNEQFF.

The rearrangement uses TRBV6-1 and TRBJ2-7, with D possibly being TRBD2 (5 bases). V was trimmed by 0 bases and J by 4 bases, leaving 13 bases between them. The germline CDR1 and CDR2 sequences are MNHNS and SASEGT. This CDR3 has 15 amino acids. CDR3 nucleotide sequence: TGTGCCAGCAGTGAAGCGCGGGTAATTTCGTACGAGCAGTACTTC. Protein product: CASSEARVISYEQYF.